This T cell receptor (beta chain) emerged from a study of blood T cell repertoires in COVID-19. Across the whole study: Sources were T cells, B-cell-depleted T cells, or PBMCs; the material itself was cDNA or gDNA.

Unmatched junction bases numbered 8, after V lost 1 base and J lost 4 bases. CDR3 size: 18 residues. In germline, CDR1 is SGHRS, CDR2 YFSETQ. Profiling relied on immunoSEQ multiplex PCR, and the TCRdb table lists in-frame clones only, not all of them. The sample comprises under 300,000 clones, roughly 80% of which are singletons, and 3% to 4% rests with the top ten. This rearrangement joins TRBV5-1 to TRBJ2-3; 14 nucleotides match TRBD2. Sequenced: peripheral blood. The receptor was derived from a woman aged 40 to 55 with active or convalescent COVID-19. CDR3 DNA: TGCGCCAGCAGCTTGCACCCGACTAGCGGGGGGGCCCCAGATACGCAGTATTTT. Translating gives CASSLHPTSGGAPDTQYF.